This T cell receptor beta chain emerged from a study of shared clonotypes between healthy human individuals. TCRdb's table, derived via immunoSEQ multiplex PCR, lists solely in-frame clones and lacks some. The data show fewer than 3 million clones, with under 95% seen just once and 0.37% held by the top ten. The length of the CDR3 is 14 residues. V lost 6 bases and J 2 bases, leaving 10 bases between the germline ends. From germline, CDR1 is LNHDA and CDR2 SQIVND (reference sequence). About this clone itself: The antigen is undetermined.

Points from the study as a whole: Unshared clonotypes carried lower generation probabilities than those common to all four donors. For naive CD4 cells, roughly 5% of clonotypes were shared across a handful of donors.

The rearrangement uses TRBV19 and TRBJ2-2, with D maybe TRBD2 (6 bases). The source of this sequence is a man aged 18 to 29 in good health. Some clones in this sample may be carry-over from other donors' samples. Sequencing was carried out using naive CD4+ T cells from PBMCs. The subset here: CD45RA+ positively selected. CDR3 amino acids: CASRKAGNTGELFF. CDR3 sequence (DNA): TGTGCCAGTAGGAAGGCGGGAAACACCGGGGAGCTGTTTTTT.